A selection of T cell receptor beta chains follows, all from one sample in a study of CD8 T cells in ankylosing spondylitis. TCRdb re-called the 5' RACE reads through MiXCR, storing one row per CDR3 protein. The sample yields 350,000 or so distinct CDR3 sequences, 6.5% to 10% seen once. The sequenced sample was blood, either unsorted or a sorted T cell fraction (not recorded which). All receptors derive from a male donor with ankylosing spondylitis. CDR3s include the opening cysteine and the closing phenylalanine or tryptophan. Each record gives: CDR3 DNA, CDR3 protein, J gene, clone size, CDR3 length, V gene, D gene. The D gene is left open where the match is weak. Clone size appears in some rows only: once, few, many, or a class for an expanded clone.

DNA: TGCGCCAGCAGCCGCCCCCAATTAGCGGGAGAGACCCAGTACTTC
CDR3: CASSRPQLAGETQYF
J: TRBJ2-5
size: .
length: 15
V: TRBV4-1
D: TRBD2

DNA: TGTGCCAGCAGTGACCAGGGGGGCGCTGATGGCTACACCTTC
CDR3: CASSDQGGADGYTF
J: TRBJ1-2
size: .
length: 14
V: TRBV6-1
D: TRBD1

DNA: TGTGCCAGCAGCTTGACGCGAACAGGGAACACTGAAGCTTTCTTT
CDR3: CASSLTRTGNTEAFF
J: TRBJ1-1
size: .
length: 15
V: TRBV7-2
D: .

DNA: TGTGCCACCAGTGATCCTAACAGGACAGGGGTGAAGGAGCCCCGCCAAGAGACCCAGTACTTC
CDR3: CATSDPNRTGVKEPRQETQYF
J: TRBJ2-5
size: .
length: 21
V: TRBV24-1
D: TRBD1

DNA: TGTGCCAGCACCCCGGGACAGGCCACAGATACGCAGTATTTT
CDR3: CASTPGQATDTQYF
J: TRBJ2-3
size: few
length: 14
V: TRBV11-3
D: TRBD1

DNA: TGTGCCAGCAGTGAAGACTTGTTCGGCACAGATACGCAGTATTTT
CDR3: CASSEDLFGTDTQYF
J: TRBJ2-3
size: .
length: 15
V: TRBV6-4
D: .

DNA: TGCGCCAGCAGCCAAGGAGGAGCAGGATCCTACAATGAGCAGTTCTTC
CDR3: CASSQGGAGSYNEQFF
J: TRBJ2-1
size: few
length: 16
V: TRBV4-1
D: .

DNA: TGTGCCAGCAGTTTATTTGGGGATCAGCCCCAGCATTTT
CDR3: CASSLFGDQPQHF
J: TRBJ1-5
size: .
length: 13
V: TRBV27
D: .

DNA: TGTGCCAGCAGCTTAAACGGACTCCAAGAGACCCAGTACTTC
CDR3: CASSLNGLQETQYF
J: TRBJ2-5
size: .
length: 14
V: TRBV7-3
D: .

DNA: TGTGCCAGCAGCTTAGGGGGACAGAACCAAGCTTTCTTT
CDR3: CASSLGGQNQAFF
J: TRBJ1-1
size: few
length: 13
V: TRBV7-9
D: TRBD1

DNA: TGCGCCAGCAGACAAAGCGGGGCCCAAGAGACCCAGTACTTC
CDR3: CASRQSGAQETQYF
J: TRBJ2-5
size: .
length: 14
V: TRBV5-1
D: TRBD2

DNA: TGCAGTGCCGAGGTGGCGGGGGAATCCTACGAGCAGTACTTC
CDR3: CSAEVAGESYEQYF
J: TRBJ2-7
size: .
length: 14
V: TRBV20-1
D: TRBD2

DNA: TGTGCCAGCAGCAAAGGGGGGTTGGATTCACCCCTCCACTTT
CDR3: CASSKGGLDSPLHF
J: TRBJ1-6
size: .
length: 14
V: TRBV7-9
D: .

DNA: TGCAGCGTTCTGTTAGGTGGGAGTCCCGGGGAGCTGTTTTTT
CDR3: CSVLLGGSPGELFF
J: TRBJ2-2
size: .
length: 14
V: TRBV29-1
D: .

DNA: TGTGCCAGCAGTTTAGAGGTCGAGACTGAAGCTTTCTTT
CDR3: CASSLEVETEAFF
J: TRBJ1-1
size: .
length: 13
V: TRBV12-3/TRBV12-4
D: .

DNA: TGTGCCAGCGGCAGGTCCGCGAACACTGAAGCTTTCTTT
CDR3: CASGRSANTEAFF
J: TRBJ1-1
size: .
length: 13
V: TRBV28
D: .

DNA: TGCGCCAGCAGGCCGACTAGCGGGAGGACTAGCACAGATACGCAGTATTTT
CDR3: CASRPTSGRTSTDTQYF
J: TRBJ2-3
size: few
length: 17
V: TRBV5-1
D: TRBD2

DNA: TGCGCCAGCACCCCCACCAGGGCCTCGAACACTGAAGCTTTCTTT
CDR3: CASTPTRASNTEAFF
J: TRBJ1-1
size: .
length: 15
V: TRBV5-1
D: .